The TCR beta chain described here comes from a study of blood T cell repertoires in COVID-19. Study at large: T cells, B-cell-depleted T cells, or PBMCs supplied cDNA or gDNA.

This CDR3 has 14 amino acids. The germline V gene encodes CDR1 SGHRS and CDR2 YFSETQ. V was pared by 5 bases and J by 2 bases, with 13 bases between. Using immunoSEQ multiplex PCR, the repertoire was profiled, and TCRdb retains in-frame clones only, with some absent. The sample includes about 98,000 clones, around 75% seen only once; the top ten take roughly a quarter. Source material: peripheral blood. The chain links TRBV5-1 to TRBJ2-5; D call uncertain. The origin of this receptor is a man between 65 and 85 years old with acute or convalescent COVID-19. Written as DNA, the CDR3 is TGCGCCAGCAGTACCACGGGTTCACAAGAGACCCAGTACTTC. Translation: CASSTTGSQETQYF. The full variable domain, rest sourced from reference TRBV5-1 and TRBJ2-5, is KAGVTQTPRYLIKTRGQQVTLSCSPISGHRSVSWYQQTPGQGLQFLFEYFSETQRNKGNFPGRFSGRQFSNSRSEMNVSTLELGDSALYLCASSTTGSQETQYFGPGTRLLVL.